Following are 18 T cell receptor beta chains from one sample sequenced in a study of PD-1 blockade in classical Hodgkin lymphoma. All trial patients relapsed after autologous stem cell transplantation. The repertoire was sequenced with immunoSEQ multiplex PCR; TCRdb's copy has only in-frame clones and lacks some. Of under 95,000 clones listed, around 90% were seen once; the top ten hold roughly 2.6%. Sequences were derived from peripheral blood mononuclear cells (PBMCs), sampled before the second cycle of nivolumab. The source of these receptors is a human donor with classical Hodgkin lymphoma.

The CDR3 sequence: CASSITPNTEAFF. As DNA, the CDR3 is TGTGCCAGCAGTATTACACCGAACACTGAAGCTTTCTTT. This chain links TRBV6-5 with TRBJ1-1; D is uncertain. Trimming pared 5 bases from V and 1 base from J, leaving 8 bases between. Per the germline V gene, CDR1 is MNHEY and CDR2 is SVGAGI. This CDR3 spans 13 amino acids.

The chain couples TRBV5-1 to TRBJ2-1, with D perhaps TRBD1 (6 bases). Germline values: CDR1 SGHRS, CDR2 YFSETQ. Trimming shortened V by 4 bases and J by 14 bases, and 13 bases separated the two germline ends. CDR3 length: 11 amino acids. The CDR3 reads CASSADRRKFF. DNA of the CDR3: TGCGCCAGCAGCGCAGACAGGCGTAAGTTCTTC.

The chain couples TRBV11-3 to TRBJ1-1; 9 bases align to TRBD1. Germline V gene sequence: CDR1 SGHNT, CDR2 YENEEA. CDR3 length equals 14 residues. The junction had 3 bases not matched to a gene; V was cut back by 2 bases and J by 5 bases. The CDR3 nucleotides read TGTGCCAGCAGCTTAAGGACAGGGGAAACTGAAGCTTTCTTT. Its protein product is CASSLRTGETEAFF.

The chain is built from TRBV27 and TRBJ2-5; D gene uncertain. The germline gives CDR1 MNHEY, CDR2 SMNVEV (reference sequence). The CDR3 length is 15 residues. Trimming stripped 0 bases from V and 5 bases from J, with 13 bases between. This CDR3 reads CASSLSRQFGETQYF. The DNA for the CDR3 is TGTGCCAGCAGTTTATCAAGGCAATTTGGCGAGACCCAGTACTTC.

The V and J genes are TRBV6-5 and TRBJ1-2; 7 bases fit TRBD1. Germline V gives CDR1 MNHEY, CDR2 SVGAGI. The CDR3 covers 15 residues. J lost 4 bases, V lost 2 bases, and 7 bases had no gene match. The DNA for the CDR3 is TGTGCCAGCAGTTACACAAGGGACAGCTTCTATGGCTACACCTTC. Translated: CASSYTRDSFYGYTF.

The rearrangement joins TRBV18 to TRBJ2-3; no firm D call. The CDR3 has 14 residues. V lost 0 bases to trimming and J lost 0 bases, with 4 bases between them. Germline V CDR1 and CDR2: KGHSH, LQKENI. DNA of the CDR3: TGTGCCAGCTCACCACCTTCTAGCACAGATACGCAGTATTTT. Encoded protein: CASSPPSSTDTQYF.

This clone was picked up one time. V usage is TRBV13 and J usage is TRBJ1-2; TRBD1 matches 9 bases. CDR1 PRHDT and CDR2 FYEKMQ come from the germline V gene (reference sequence). J was trimmed by 8 bases and V by 2 bases; bases with no gene match: 3. The CDR3 has 13 amino acids. CDR3 sequence reads: CASSLYGTGGYTF. The CDR3 nucleotides read TGTGCCAGCAGCTTATACGGGACAGGGGGCTACACCTTC. The variable domain in full, with the rest retrieved from reference TRBV13 and TRBJ1-2, is AAGVIQSPRHLIKEKRETATLKCYPIPRHDTVYWYQQGPGQDPQFLISFYEKMQSDKGSIPDRFSAQQFSDYHSELNMSSLELGDSALYFCASSLYGTGGYTFGSGTRLTVV.

The gene calls are TRBV27 and TRBJ2-5; 11 bases agree with TRBD1. The V gene end was trimmed by 5 bases and the J gene end by 3 bases; junction bases not matched to a gene: 2. The CDR3 contains 14 residues. Germline values: CDR1 MNHEY, CDR2 SMNVEV (reference sequence). For the CDR3, the DNA is TGTGCCAGCAGTCGGGACAGGGGGGAAGAGACCCAGTACTTC. It codes for CASSRDRGEETQYF.

This clone turned up a few times. This rearrangement joins TRBV21-1 to TRBJ1-1; the table's D call of TRBD1 was not tested on the DNA. TRBV21-1 is marked as a pseudogene. The CDR3 runs to 14 residues. CDR3 DNA sequence: TGTGCCAGCAGCAAAAGACCAGGCCACACTGAAGCTTTCTTT. As protein: CASSKRPGHTEAFF.

The chain is built from TRBV27 and TRBJ2-1; D unresolved. The V gene lost 3 bases and the J gene lost 10 bases, with 7 bases spanning the gap. CDR1 is MNHEY, CDR2 SMNVEV, per germline (reference sequence). The CDR3 runs to 11 residues. The CDR3 protein is CASSFRWEQFF. The CDR3 DNA reads TGTGCCAGCAGTTTTAGGTGGGAGCAGTTCTTC.

The V call is TRBV7-8, the J call TRBJ2-7; D perhaps matches TRBD1 (5 bases). The CDR3 extends over 17 amino acids. Per germline, CDR1 SGHVS and CDR2 FQNEAQ. Between the trimmed V and J ends, which lost 1 base and 3 bases, there was a span of 19 bases. CDR3: CASSLVTLTATYYEQYF. Written as DNA, the CDR3 is TGTGCCAGCAGCTTAGTTACTTTGACAGCCACTTACTACGAGCAGTACTTC.

This chain uses TRBV7-2 with TRBJ2-7; 11 nucleotides align to TRBD2. The CDR3 is made up of 17 amino acids. Germline values: CDR1 SGHTA, CDR2 FQGNSA. J lost 2 bases, V lost 1 base, and 7 bases had no gene match. The CDR3 spells CASSLGSTSGTAYEQYF. The DNA for the CDR3 is TGTGCCAGCAGCTTAGGTTCGACTAGCGGGACGGCCTACGAGCAGTACTTC.

The genes are TRBV29-1 and TRBJ2-7; 10 bases fit TRBD1. With V trimmed by 6 bases and J by 3 bases, 8 bases remained unmatched. This CDR3 comprises 14 residues. Per the germline V gene, CDR1 is SQVTM and CDR2 is ANQGSEA. The CDR3 sequence is CSVKPGQGSYEQYF. The CDR3 DNA follows: TGCAGCGTCAAGCCGGGACAGGGGAGCTACGAGCAGTACTTC.

This rearrangement joins TRBV5-1 to TRBJ2-1, with TRBD2 as a possible D gene (5 bases). The germline gives CDR1 SGHRS, CDR2 YFSETQ. V lost 4 bases and J 11 bases, leaving 19 bases between the germline ends. The CDR3 totals 14 residues. CDR3 in DNA: TGCGCCAGCAGCACCCTACCGGACTCCCTGCAGCAGTTCTTC. Its protein is CASSTLPDSLQQFF. Using reference TRBV5-1 and TRBJ2-1 for the parts outside the CDR3, the full variable domain is KAGVTQTPRYLIKTRGQQVTLSCSPISGHRSVSWYQQTPGQGLQFLFEYFSETQRNKGNFPGRFSGRQFSNSRSEMNVSTLELGDSALYLCASSTLPDSLQQFFGPGTRLTVL.

The rearrangement links TRBV6-1 to TRBJ1-1, with 9 bases identical to TRBD1. Germline V gene lookup returns CDR1 MNHNS and CDR2 SASEGT. This CDR3 comprises 14 residues. Losses at the gene ends were 4 bases for V and 4 bases for J; bases not matched to a gene: 4. CDR3 region: CASSVQGAATEAFF. The CDR3 nucleotides are TGTGCCAGCAGTGTACAGGGGGCCGCCACTGAAGCTTTCTTT.

This clone was counted once. The chain employs TRBV6-1 and TRBJ2-7, with 12 bases aligning to TRBD1. Germline CDR1 MNHNS, CDR2 SASEGT. The CDR3 extends over 13 amino acids. Trimming cost V 6 bases and J 9 bases; bases outside gene matches: 6. The chain's CDR3 is CASSPGTGGWQYF. For the CDR3, the DNA is TGTGCCAGCAGCCCCGGGACAGGGGGCTGGCAGTACTTC.

V gene TRBV29-1 combines with J gene TRBJ2-4; 8 nucleotides line up with TRBD1. The V gene's germline CDR1 is SQVTM and CDR2 ANQGSEA. V shed 4 bases, J shed 1 base, and the junction held 12 bases outside the gene matches. The CDR3 covers 17 residues. The CDR3 coding sequence is TGCAGCGTTGCGGGACAGGTAGCCCAGGGTGCCAAAAACATTCAGTACTTC. Its protein is CSVAGQVAQGAKNIQYF. Drawing the rest from reference TRBV29-1 and TRBJ2-4, the complete variable domain is SAVISQKPSRDICQRGTSLTIQCQVDSQVTMMFWYRQQPGQSLTLIATANQGSEATYESGFVIDKFPISRPNLTFSTLTVSNMSPEDSSIYLCSVAGQVAQGAKNIQYFGAGTRLSVL.

The J gene is TRBJ2-1, the V gene TRBV27, with TRBD1 identical over 7 bases. This CDR3 is built from 15 residues. V lost 2 bases and J lost 9; bases outside the gene matches: 10. Per germline, CDR1 MNHEY and CDR2 SMNVEV (reference sequence). CDR3 residues: CASSLRGQILGEQFF. CDR3 coding DNA: TGTGCCAGCAGTTTAAGGGGACAGATATTAGGTGAGCAGTTCTTC.